The T cell receptor beta chain under discussion was sequenced for a study of response to subunit inactivated influenza vaccine (dated by TCRdb to between 2018 and 2020). For context, the study as a whole: The study used deep quantitative T cell receptor repertoire profiling to track responses to a trivalent subunit inactivated influenza vaccine. Overall study results and their limits: The authors suggested that each seasonal influenza vaccination may recruit only a limited number of new T cells.

The CDR3 measures 15 amino acids from cysteine to phenylalanine. Here the CDR3 DNA is all that survives: 45 bases in frame from base 1. V is cut by 0 bases and J by 1 base, and the space between the germline ends is 11 bases. According to the germline V gene, CDR1 reads SGHRS and CDR2 reads YFSETQ. Libraries were made using RT-PCR. The run used an Illumina HiSeq 2500. The public reads were reanalyzed by TCRdb: fastp trimming at Q25, MiXCR alignment, in-frame beta chains only. Rows with a matching CDR3 protein are joined into one entry that keeps the most common DNA and genes. The sample table holds approximately 700,000 distinct CDR3 sequences, of which 15% to 17% were seen once. The ten largest clonotypes hold approximately 10% of the sample. This clonotype was recorded many times. The target of this receptor is not known. No much larger clonotype is one base removed from it; base qualities were not supplied.

The rearranged segments are TRBV5-1 and TRBJ2-7; D gene: possibly TRBD1, on 5 matching bases. The receptor was derived from a man in his fifties or sixties who received an inactivated influenza vaccine. Donor details come from another sample of the same person, matched by shared clones. The material was PBMCs from blood, obtained 11 to 12 days after vaccination. The sequenced DNA: TGCGCCAGCAGCTTGGTGAACAGGCGTTCCTACGAGCAGTACTTC. Its translation reads: CASSLVNRRSYEQYF.